The T cell receptor beta chain under discussion was sequenced for a study of blood T cells in healthy people across ages. Study-level results: Higher diversity, along with more naive CD4+ cells, distinguished long-lived donors from aged donors.

Next came a second PCR, run for about 7 to 11 cycles, which used a sample-barcoded 5' primer along with a J-beta primer mix. TCRdb reprocessed the 5' RACE reads with MiXCR, giving one entry per CDR3 protein. Found here are around 670,000 distinct CDR3 sequences, roughly 30% of them singletons; the top ten hold 15% to 18%. Collection of about 9.4 milliliters of peripheral blood was performed for each donor. This clonotype was picked up many times. Its target is not known. Germline loops: CDR1 DFQATT, CDR2 SNEGSKA (reference sequence). After removal of 5 bases from V and 9 bases from J, the junction contained 10 bases not matched to a gene. CDR3 size: 14 residues.

Sequenced input: blood. V is TRBV20-1 and J is TRBJ1-6; 7 nucleotides align to TRBD1. The sequence came from a woman of 80 years or more in good health. In DNA, the CDR3 is TGCAGTGCTGCCGCGACAGGGTTCGGTTCACCCCTCCACTTT. This encodes CSAAATGFGSPLHF.